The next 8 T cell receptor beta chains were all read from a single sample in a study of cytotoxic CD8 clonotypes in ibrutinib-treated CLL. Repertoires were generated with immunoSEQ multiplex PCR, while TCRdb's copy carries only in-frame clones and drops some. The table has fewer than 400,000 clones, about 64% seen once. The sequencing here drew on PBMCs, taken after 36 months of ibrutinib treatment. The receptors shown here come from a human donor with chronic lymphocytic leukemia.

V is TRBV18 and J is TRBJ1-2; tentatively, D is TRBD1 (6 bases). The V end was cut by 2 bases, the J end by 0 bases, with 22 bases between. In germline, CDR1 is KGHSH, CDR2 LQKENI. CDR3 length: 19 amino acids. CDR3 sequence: CASSPEATQGTRANYGYTF. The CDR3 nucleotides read TGTGCCAGCTCACCAGAGGCTACACAGGGAACTCGGGCTAACTATGGCTACACCTTC.

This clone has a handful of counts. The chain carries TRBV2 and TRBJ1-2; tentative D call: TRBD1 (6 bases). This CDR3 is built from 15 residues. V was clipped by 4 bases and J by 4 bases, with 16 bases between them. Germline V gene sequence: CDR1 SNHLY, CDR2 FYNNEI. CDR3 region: CASSVPRGAFYGYTF. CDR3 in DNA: TGTGCCAGCAGTGTCCCCCGGGGGGCCTTCTATGGCTACACCTTC. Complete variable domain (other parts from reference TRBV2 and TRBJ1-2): EPEVTQTPSHQVTQMGQEVILRCVPISNHLYFYWYRQILGQKVEFLVSFYNNEISEKSEIFDDQFSVERPDGSNFTLKIRSTKLEDSAMYFCASSVPRGAFYGYTFGSGTRLTVV.

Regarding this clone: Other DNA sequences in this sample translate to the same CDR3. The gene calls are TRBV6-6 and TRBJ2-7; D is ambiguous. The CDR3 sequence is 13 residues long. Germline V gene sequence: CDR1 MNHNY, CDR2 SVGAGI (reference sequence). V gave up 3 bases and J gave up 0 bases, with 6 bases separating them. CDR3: CASSYSTSYEQYF. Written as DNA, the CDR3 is TGTGCCAGCAGTTATTCCACCTCCTACGAGCAGTACTTC.

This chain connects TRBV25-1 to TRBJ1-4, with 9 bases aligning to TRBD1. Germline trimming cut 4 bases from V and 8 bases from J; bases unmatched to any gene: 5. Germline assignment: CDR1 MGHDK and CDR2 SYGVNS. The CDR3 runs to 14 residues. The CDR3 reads CASSVRDRAEKLFF. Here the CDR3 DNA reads TGTGCCAGCAGTGTCCGGGACAGGGCGGAAAAACTGTTTTTT.

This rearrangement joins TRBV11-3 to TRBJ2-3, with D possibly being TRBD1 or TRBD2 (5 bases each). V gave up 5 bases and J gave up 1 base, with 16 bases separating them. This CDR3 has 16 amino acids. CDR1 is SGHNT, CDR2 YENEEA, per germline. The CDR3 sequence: CASSQRDGRGTDTQYF. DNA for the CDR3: TGTGCCAGCAGCCAACGGGACGGTCGAGGCACAGATACGCAGTATTTT. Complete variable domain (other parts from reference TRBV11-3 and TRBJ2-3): EAGVVQSPRYKIIEKKQPVAFWCNPISGHNTLYWYLQNLGQGPELLIRYENEEAVDDSQLPKDRFSAERLKGVDSTLKIQPAELGDSAVYLCASSQRDGRGTDTQYFGPGTRLTVL.

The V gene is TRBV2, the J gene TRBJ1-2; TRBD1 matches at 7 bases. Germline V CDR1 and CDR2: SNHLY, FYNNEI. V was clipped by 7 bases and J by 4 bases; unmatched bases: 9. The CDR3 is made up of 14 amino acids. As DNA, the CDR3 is TGTGCCAGCACCCGAGGGGGCAGGGGCTATGGCTACACCTTC. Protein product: CASTRGGRGYGYTF. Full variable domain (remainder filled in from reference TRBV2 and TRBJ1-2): EPEVTQTPSHQVTQMGQEVILRCVPISNHLYFYWYRQILGQKVEFLVSFYNNEISEKSEIFDDQFSVERPDGSNFTLKIRSTKLEDSAMYFCASTRGGRGYGYTFGSGTRLTVV.

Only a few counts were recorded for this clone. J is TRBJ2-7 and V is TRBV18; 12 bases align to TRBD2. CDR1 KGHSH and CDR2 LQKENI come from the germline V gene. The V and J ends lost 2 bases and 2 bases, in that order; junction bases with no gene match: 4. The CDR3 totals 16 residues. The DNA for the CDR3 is TGTGCCAGCTCACCAAGGACTAGCGGGGAGACCTACGAGCAGTACTTC. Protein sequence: CASSPRTSGETYEQYF.

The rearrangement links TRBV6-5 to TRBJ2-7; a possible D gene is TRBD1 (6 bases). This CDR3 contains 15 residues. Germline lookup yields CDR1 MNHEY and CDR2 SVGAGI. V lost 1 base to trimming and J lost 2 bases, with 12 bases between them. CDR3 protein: CASSYLHRAAYEQYF. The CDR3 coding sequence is TGTGCCAGCAGTTACTTGCACAGGGCCGCCTACGAGCAGTACTTC.